One TCR beta chain is described in this entry. Antigen: not known. The sample belongs to a study of chemoradiotherapy in HPV16-positive cancers. Looking at the study overall: Functional T-cell assays on two HPV16-positive patients' cells defined candidate HPV-specific clones and common TCR motifs.

Only in-frame clones appear in the TCRdb table, and some are missing; sequencing was by immunoSEQ multiplex PCR. Here the sample spans 9,500 to 15,000 clones, roughly 73% being singletons. Study-wide findings and caveats: Non-HPV-specific T cells did not expand in tumors during treatment, whereas candidate HPV-specific clones and E7-related motifs did. Functional assays defining HPV-specific T cells used only a couple of HPV16-positive patients. Better recurrence-free survival went with HPV-responsive T-cell expansion in HPV16-positive patients.

The CDR3 extends over 14 amino acids. The V and J ends lost 7 bases and 3 bases, in that order; junction bases with no gene match: 8. Germline assignment: CDR1 MNHEY and CDR2 SVGAGI. This clonotype was sampled from a human donor with HPV-associated anogenital cancer. The chain employs TRBV6-5 and TRBJ1-1, with TRBD1 matching over 7 bases. Sampling was done from a patient who underwent chemoradiotherapy. CDR3 in DNA: TGTGCCAGCACCCAAACAGGGGTCTACACTGAAGCTTTCTTT. Translated, it gives CASTQTGVYTEAFF.